One and the same sample provided the 11 T cell receptor beta chains below, sequenced in a study of cytomegalovirus exposure and HLA in healthy donors. The study ran its PCR with 60 Vbeta and 13 Jbeta primers. The data were produced by immunoSEQ multiplex PCR, yet TCRdb's version contains in-frame clones alone and is incomplete. This sample carries just over 150,000 clones, roughly 88% of them seen once, and the ten largest clones take around 6%. Sequencing used PBMCs. All receptors come from a man aged 50 or older in good health and CMV-seropositive.

This clone was counted only a few times. This chain connects TRBV10-2 to TRBJ2-7, with 7 bases fitting TRBD2. The trim removed 5 bases at V and 4 bases at J, leaving 5 bases unmatched. This CDR3 is 13 amino acids long. Germline V gene sequence: CDR1 WSHSY, CDR2 SAAADI. The CDR3 protein is CASSLTGGYEQYF. The CDR3 DNA reads TGCGCCAGCAGTCTGACGGGGGGTTACGAGCAGTACTTC.

This sequence joins TRBV5-6 and TRBJ1-4; D is ambiguous. Germline CDR1 SGHDT, CDR2 YYEEEE. V dropped 4 bases and J dropped 7 bases, with 26 bases sitting between them. CDR3 length equals 18 residues. The DNA for the CDR3 is TGTGCCAGCAGCGTTCTTGGCGGGCAGCTAGCGCTTTCTGAAAAACTGTTTTTT. Its translation is CASSVLGGQLALSEKLFF.

V and J are TRBV5-6 and TRBJ2-2; 10 bases agree with TRBD1. CDR3 size: 16 residues. Trimming cost V 0 bases and J 4 bases; bases outside gene matches: 3. Germline lookup yields CDR1 SGHDT and CDR2 YYEEEE. CDR3 region: CASSLGRTGGTGELFF. The CDR3 nucleotides are TGTGCCAGCAGCTTGGGTCGGACAGGGGGCACCGGGGAGCTGTTTTTT.

With regard to this clone: The identical CDR3 is also encoded by other nucleotide sequences in the sample. The rearrangement joins TRBV5-1 to TRBJ2-7, with 9 positions matching TRBD1. V lost 4 bases to trimming and J lost 4 bases; unmatched junction nucleotides: 6. This CDR3 contains 14 residues. The germline CDR1 and CDR2 sequences are SGHRS and YFSETQ. As DNA, the CDR3 is TGCGCCAGCAGCCTGGGACAGGGCGGGTACGAGCAGTACTTC. Translated: CASSLGQGGYEQYF.

This clone was seen once. The chain has TRBV5-1 and TRBJ1-1; D is perhaps TRBD1 (6 bases). V was cut by 4 bases and J by 5 bases, with 15 bases left in between. The CDR3 extends over 14 amino acids. CDR1 is SGHRS and CDR2 is YFSETQ in the germline V gene. CDR3 sequence reads: CASSLPGGATEAFF. DNA of the CDR3: TGCGCCAGCAGCCTACCGGGGGGGGCAACTGAAGCTTTCTTT.

In this sample, this clone turned up a few times. The chain has TRBV5-1 and TRBJ2-3, with a tentative D call TRBD2 (6 bases). V gave up 0 bases and J gave up 2 bases, with 7 bases separating them. Per the germline V gene, CDR1 is SGHRS and CDR2 is YFSETQ. This CDR3 is built from 14 residues. CDR3 DNA: TGCGCCAGCAGCTTGGGGGACTTCACAGATACGCAGTATTTT. Translation gives CASSLGDFTDTQYF. Variable domain in full (rest from reference TRBV5-1 and TRBJ2-3): KAGVTQTPRYLIKTRGQQVTLSCSPISGHRSVSWYQQTPGQGLQFLFEYFSETQRNKGNFPGRFSGRQFSNSRSEMNVSTLELGDSALYLCASSLGDFTDTQYFGPGTRLTVL.

The rearrangement uses TRBV5-6 and TRBJ2-7, with a tentative D call TRBD1 (6 bases). This CDR3 spans 15 amino acids. Germline lookup yields CDR1 SGHDT and CDR2 YYEEEE. Trimming stripped 4 bases from V and 7 bases from J, with 21 bases between. The CDR3, as DNA: TGTGCCAGCAGCCGGCTGGACAGCGGCATGGGGGAGCAGTACGTC. Protein: CASSRLDSGMGEQYV.

CDR3 sequence reads: CASSPIPVGASSNQPQHF. DNA for the CDR3: TGTGCCAGCTCACCTATTCCCGTCGGTGCATCTAGCAATCAGCCCCAGCATTTT. The chain recombines TRBV18 with TRBJ1-5; D remains unclear. Trimming took 3 bases from V and 0 from J, leaving 18 bases between them. The CDR3 is 18 residues long. The germline V gene encodes CDR1 KGHSH and CDR2 LQKENI.

The sample holds a few counts of this clone. The chain links TRBV2 to TRBJ1-3, with a weak D call TRBD1 (5 bases). V was pared by 5 bases and J by 4 bases, with 6 bases between. This CDR3 region has 12 residues. The germline V gene has CDR1 SNHLY and CDR2 FYNNEI. This CDR3 is CASSSGGNTIYF. As DNA, the CDR3 is TGTGCCAGCAGTTCAGGGGGAAACACCATATATTTT.

This clone has just one count. The chain links TRBV19 to TRBJ1-5, with 10 bases that match TRBD1. This CDR3 is 16 amino acids long. J lost 2 bases, V lost 4 bases, and 5 bases had no gene match. Germline-derived CDR1 and CDR2 are LNHDA and SQIVND (reference sequence). The CDR3 is CASSTRTGGGNQPQHF. In DNA, the CDR3 is TGTGCCAGTAGTACGCGGACAGGGGGGGGCAATCAGCCCCAGCATTTT. Together with reference TRBV19 and TRBJ1-5, the CDR3 gives the full variable domain: DGGITQSPKYLFRKEGQNVTLSCEQNLNHDAMYWYRQDPGQGLRLIYYSQIVNDFQKGDIAEGYSVSREKKESFPLTVTSAQKNPTAFYLCASSTRTGGGNQPQHFGDGTRLSIL.

The gene calls are TRBV6-1 and TRBJ1-1; weak D call: TRBD1 (6 bases). The germline V and J ends were trimmed by 8 bases and 0 bases, with 13 bases remaining between them. Germline V CDR1 and CDR2: MNHNS, SASEGT. The CDR3 runs to 14 residues. In DNA, the CDR3 is TGTGCCAGCGGGGACATCGGTCTGAACACTGAAGCTTTCTTT. It translates to CASGDIGLNTEAFF.